What follows are 25 T cell receptor beta chains derived from one specimen sequenced in a study of metastatic and nonmetastatic thyroid tumors (dated by TCRdb to 2020 to 2022). Before undergoing thyroid surgery, none of the patients had been given any kind of treatment. Library preparation used PCR. Sequencing instrument: Illumina HiSeq 4000. TCRdb reran the public reads through fastp at Q25 and MiXCR, keeping productive beta chains. The sample profile shows under 95,000 clones; roughly an eighth of them were found once. The top ten constitute 10% to 12% of the sample. The specimen sequenced was blood. Every receptor here comes from a female donor with papillary thyroid cancer or a benign thyroid nodule (not recorded which). Some clones in this sample may be carry-over from other donors' samples.

This clone has a count of ten or more. The gene calls are TRBV5-1 and TRBJ2-7; 12 bases map to TRBD2. Trimming cost V 0 bases and J 1 base; bases outside gene matches: 11. This CDR3 has 19 amino acids. Germline values: CDR1 SGHRS, CDR2 YFSETQ. The CDR3 sequence: CASSLAASGRAVGSYEQYF. In DNA form, the CDR3 reads TGCGCCAGCAGCTTGGCCGCTAGCGGGAGGGCCGTGGGTTCCTACGAGCAGTACTTC.

This clone was seen many times. One junction end does not reproduce the germline sequence, and a read error may be involved. J is TRBJ2-7 and V is TRBV6-1, with TRBD2 matching over 14 bases. The CDR3 consists of 15 residues. CDR1 and CDR2 (germline): MNHNS, SASEGT. DNA for the CDR3: TGTGCCAGCAGTCTCTTGACTAGCGGGAGGGCCGAGTTGGACTTC. It is translated as CASSLLTSGRAELDF.

In its sample, this clone was seen many times. The V call is TRBV7-8, the J call TRBJ2-7; possibly TRBD1 for D (5 bases). V lost 1 base to trimming and J lost 2 bases, with 15 bases between them. The CDR3 is made up of 16 amino acids. Germline loops: CDR1 SGHVS, CDR2 FQNEAQ. The CDR3, as DNA: TGTGCCAGCAGCTTAGGAGGTGGCGGACAAGCCTACGAGCAGTACTTC. Its translation is CASSLGGGGQAYEQYF. The entire variable domain, with the rest obtained from reference TRBV7-8 and TRBJ2-7, is as follows: GAGVSQSPRYKVAKRGQDVALRCDPISGHVSLFWYQQALGQGPEFLTYFQNEAQLDKSGLPSDRFFAERPEGSVSTLKIQRTQQEDSAVYLCASSLGGGGQAYEQYFGPGTRLTVT.

This clone appeared many times. The chain employs TRBV5-1 and TRBJ2-7; D remains ambiguous. The V and J ends lost 0 bases and 6 bases respectively, with 13 bases between them. CDR3 length equals 14 residues. Germline V gene sequence: CDR1 SGHRS, CDR2 YFSETQ. Here the CDR3 DNA reads TGCGCCAGCAGCTTGGCGCTAGTAGCACCCGAGCAGTACTTC. Encoded protein: CASSLALVAPEQYF. Complete variable domain (other parts from reference TRBV5-1 and TRBJ2-7): KAGVTQTPRYLIKTRGQQVTLSCSPISGHRSVSWYQQTPGQGLQFLFEYFSETQRNKGNFPGRFSGRQFSNSRSEMNVSTLELGDSALYLCASSLALVAPEQYFGPGTRLTVT.

This clone appeared many times. This chain joins TRBV20-1 and TRBJ1-6; weak D call: TRBD1 (6 bases). The CDR3 runs to 15 residues. CDR1 is DFQATT and CDR2 is SNEGSKA in the germline V gene (reference sequence). The V gene lost 4 bases and the J gene lost 8 bases, with 18 bases spanning the gap. In nucleotides, the CDR3 is TGCAGTGCTAAAGCGGGGGGCTGGGGGGATTCACCCCTCCACTTT. It specifies CSAKAGGWGDSPLHF.

This clone was counted many times. The chain is built from TRBV20-1 and TRBJ2-7, with a possible D match to TRBD2 (5 bases). The CDR3 loop spans 15 amino acids. V was trimmed by 8 bases and J by 1 base, leaving 21 bases between them. The germline V gene encodes CDR1 DFQATT and CDR2 SNEGSKA (reference sequence). The CDR3 nucleotides read TGCAGTTGTCGACCAGAGGGTTACCAATCCTACGAGCAGTACTTC. It translates to CSCRPEGYQSYEQYF.

This clone occurred many times. The chain has TRBV5-1 and TRBJ1-1; D call uncertain. The CDR3 sequence is 13 residues long. The germline V and J ends were trimmed by 4 bases and 9 bases, with 16 bases remaining between them. The V gene's germline CDR1 is SGHRS and CDR2 YFSETQ. CDR3 protein: CASSPFGENQAFF. The DNA of the CDR3 is TGCGCCAGCAGCCCCTTCGGGGAGAATCAAGCTTTCTTT.

By share, this clone counts as medium-sized (0.01 to 0.1%). This chain connects TRBV20-1 to TRBJ2-1; D not resolved. The CDR3 is 15 amino acids. Germline CDR1 reads DFQATT; CDR2 reads SNEGSKA (reference sequence). The V and J ends lost 6 bases and 0 bases respectively, with 15 bases between them. This CDR3 is CSAPPVDSSYNEQFF. The CDR3 DNA reads TGCAGTGCGCCCCCGGTGGATAGCTCCTACAATGAGCAGTTCTTC.

This clone was counted at least ten times. The chain carries TRBV7-9 and TRBJ1-2, with D maybe TRBD1 (6 bases). In germline, CDR1 is SEHNR, CDR2 FQNEAQ (reference sequence). Between the trimmed V and J ends, which lost 4 bases and 1 base, there was a span of 10 bases. The CDR3 runs 14 residues. The CDR3 spells CASSSLQGNYGYTF. CDR3 nucleotides: TGTGCCAGCAGCTCACTACAGGGTAACTATGGCTACACCTTC.

This clone was observed at least ten times. The rearrangement links TRBV9 to TRBJ1-4; possibly TRBD1 for D (5 bases). V was pared by 3 bases and J by 7 bases, with 16 bases between. CDR1 and CDR2 from the germline V gene are SGDLS and YYNGEE. The CDR3 has 15 amino acids. Here the CDR3 DNA reads TGTGCCAGCAGCGCCCTCGGGGGGGTGAGTGAAAAACTGTTTTTT. It translates to CASSALGGVSEKLFF.

This clone was observed many times. The chain combines TRBV6-2 or TRBV6-3 with TRBJ2-1; 11 nucleotides align to TRBD2. Trimming cost V 4 bases and J 7 bases; bases outside gene matches: 6. This CDR3 contains 15 residues. From germline, CDR1 is MNHEY and CDR2 SVGEGT. The CDR3 nucleotides read TGTGCCAGCAGTTTAGGACTAGCGGGTCCTAATGAGCAGTTCTTC. Translated, it gives CASSLGLAGPNEQFF.

This clone showed up many times. The chain uses TRBV28 and TRBJ2-7, with D tentatively TRBD1 (6 bases). V was pared by 9 bases and J by 1 base, with 10 bases between. The CDR3 is made up of 12 amino acids. The germline gives CDR1 MDHEN, CDR2 SYDVKM. This chain's CDR3 is CASNRESYEQYF. CDR3 sequence (DNA): TGTGCCAGTAACAGGGAATCCTACGAGCAGTACTTC.

This clone occurred many times. The V call is TRBV28, the J call TRBJ2-7; TRBD1 matches at 8 bases. J lost 3 bases, V lost 2 bases, and 3 bases had no gene match. Germline V gene data show CDR1 as MDHEN and CDR2 as SYDVKM. The CDR3 contains 14 residues. This CDR3 is CASSLGQGYYEQYF. CDR3 DNA sequence: TGTGCCAGCAGTTTAGGACAGGGCTACTACGAGCAGTACTTC.

In regard to this clone: A single base separates this from a much larger clone, so it may be a read error. The chain carries TRBV5-6 and TRBJ2-2; D call uncertain. This CDR3 region has 14 residues. Germline loops: CDR1 SGHDT, CDR2 YYEEEE. The CDR3 nucleotides are TGTGCCAGCAGCTTGGCCGTTGCCACCTGGGAGCTGTTTTTT. It yields the protein CASSLAVATWELFF.

This clone was observed many times. The chain couples TRBV7-6 to TRBJ1-5; no definite D call. The germline V and J ends were trimmed by 1 base and 2 bases, with 9 bases remaining between them. Germline V CDR1 and CDR2: SGHVS, FNYEAQ. This CDR3 is built from 15 residues. This CDR3 reads CASSLGGGGNQPQHF. Written as DNA, the CDR3 is TGTGCCAGCAGCTTAGGGGGTGGGGGCAATCAGCCCCAGCATTTT.

This clone was counted ten times or more. The J gene is TRBJ1-1, the V gene TRBV7-9, with D possibly being TRBD1 (5 bases). The V gene's germline CDR1 is SEHNR and CDR2 FQNEAQ (reference sequence). This CDR3 comprises 14 residues. V was shortened by 2 bases and J by 0 bases, with 7 bases between the two germline ends. CDR3 sequence (DNA): TGTGCCAGCAGCTTAACAGGACTGAACACTGAAGCTTTCTTT. Amino acids: CASSLTGLNTEAFF.

Of note for this clone: This may be a read error: a much more frequent sequence differs by one nucleotide. The conserved phenylalanine or tryptophan normally closing the CDR3 is absent here, so this likely arose from a read error. This chain joins TRBV20-1 and TRBJ2-1; D is ambiguous. The CDR3 is made up of 13 amino acids. Germline values: CDR1 DFQATT, CDR2 SNEGSKA (reference sequence). Trimming shortened V by 1 base and J by 2 bases, and 6 bases separated the two germline ends. CDR3 loop: CSARVGAYNEQFL. In nucleotides, the CDR3 is TGCAGTGCTAGAGTCGGAGCCTACAATGAGCAGTTCCTC.

The gene calls are TRBV28 and TRBJ2-3, with 12 nucleotides matching TRBD2. This CDR3 region has 18 residues. The germline V gene has CDR1 MDHEN and CDR2 SYDVKM. Germline trimming cut 7 bases from V and 7 bases from J; bases unmatched to any gene: 18. CDR3 protein: CASTPLASGGGIRHTQYF. In DNA form, the CDR3 reads TGTGCCAGCACCCCGCTGGCTAGCGGGGGGGGGATTCGACATACGCAGTATTTT.

As to this clone: A much larger clone lies a single base off, so this may be a read error. This chain uses TRBV24-1 with TRBJ1-2, with TRBD1 as a possible D gene (5 bases). This CDR3 is built from 12 residues. Germline V gene data show CDR1 as KGHDR and CDR2 as SFDVKD. The CDR3 DNA is TGTGCCACCGGTGACCCCGGGGGTGGCTACACCTTC. As protein: CATGDPGGGYTF.

This clone was counted between two and nine times. One end of the junction is discordant with germline, which a read error may explain. J is TRBJ1-2 and V is TRBV6-5; TRBD1 matches 8 bases. Germline loops: CDR1 MNHEY, CDR2 SVGAGI. CDR3 size: 14 residues. The CDR3 DNA reads as TGTGCCAACAGTCACCAGGGGGCGAACTATGGCTACACCTTC. It codes for CANSHQGANYGYTF.

The chain links TRBV2 to TRBJ1-5; D is perhaps TRBD1 (5 bases). V was trimmed by 7 bases and J by 4 bases, leaving 17 bases between them. Germline-derived CDR1 and CDR2 are SNHLY and FYNNEI. This CDR3 is built from 15 residues. CDR3 region: CASIPDAGSNQPQHF. CDR3 nucleotides: TGTGCCAGCATCCCGGACGCAGGGAGTAATCAGCCCCAGCATTTT.

In this sample, this clone turned up many times. The chain carries TRBV6-2 or TRBV6-3 and TRBJ2-7; 8 bases map to TRBD2. The CDR3 loop spans 15 amino acids. The V segment lost 6 bases and the J segment 7 bases; nucleotides outside the gene matches: 14. Germline V gene lookup returns CDR1 MNHEY and CDR2 SVGEGT. The chain's CDR3 is CASSLTIAGQAEQYF. CDR3 coding DNA: TGTGCCAGCAGCCTCACCATAGCGGGACAAGCAGAGCAGTACTTC.

This clone was picked up a small number of times. CDR3: CASSDTGQGTSPLHF. The CDR3 coding sequence is TGTGCCAGCAGTGACACGGGACAGGGCACTTCACCCCTCCACTTT. J is TRBJ1-6 and V is TRBV6-2 or TRBV6-3, with 9 bases aligning to TRBD1. Germline CDR1 is MNHEY and CDR2 is SVGEGT. CDR3 size: 15 residues. V was pared by 5 bases and J by 9 bases, with 8 bases of the junction left unmatched.

In nucleotides, the CDR3 is TGTGCCACCAGTGACTTATTCAGCTATGGCTACACCTTC. Protein sequence: CATSDLFSYGYTF. This chain links TRBV24-1 with TRBJ1-2; D gene unclear. The CDR3 covers 13 residues. Trimming stripped 4 bases from V and 4 bases from J, with 9 bases between. Germline CDR1 KGHDR, CDR2 SFDVKD.

This clone was counted at least ten times. The chain recombines TRBV5-1 with TRBJ2-3; D not certain. The CDR3 is 14 amino acids. Germline lookup yields CDR1 SGHRS and CDR2 YFSETQ. V lost 5 bases, J lost 4 bases, and 14 bases lay in between. The CDR3, as DNA: TGCGCCAGCAGGCGAACCCCCACGGCAGATACGCAGTATTTT. This sequence encodes CASRRTPTADTQYF.